What follows are 10 T cell receptor beta chains derived from one specimen sequenced in a study of memory CD4+ T cells and cytomegalovirus serostatus. Single viable CD3+CD4+CD8-CD45RO+ cells were sorted as the memory CD4+ T cells. The assay was immunoSEQ multiplex PCR, and TCRdb's table has in-frame clones only and misses some. The data contain 60,000 to 70,000 clones, roughly three quarters of them singletons. The material sequenced was memory CD4+ T cells from blood. These receptors were collected from an adult in good health and CMV-seropositive.

The sample holds one count of this clone. The chain recombines TRBV28 with TRBJ1-5, with D possibly matching TRBD1 (5 bases). V was trimmed by 3 bases and J by 3 bases, leaving 18 bases between them. Looked up from germline, CDR1 is MDHEN and CDR2 is SYDVKM. The CDR3 is 17 amino acids. DNA of the CDR3: TGTGCCAGCAGTTTGGAGGGGAAACGACGTCTCAATCAGCCCCAGCATTTT. Its translation: CASSLEGKRRLNQPQHF. Using reference TRBV28 and TRBJ1-5 for the parts outside the CDR3, the full variable domain is DVKVTQSSRYLVKRTGEKVFLECVQDMDHENMFWYRQDPGLGLRLIYFSYDVKMKEKGDIPEGYSVSREKKERFSLILESASTNQTSMYLCASSLEGKRRLNQPQHFGDGTRLSIL.

V usage is TRBV5-1 and J usage is TRBJ1-2; 7 bases agree with TRBD1. There are 14 residues in the CDR3. The J segment lost 5 bases and the V segment lost 0 bases, leaving 4 bases of the junction unmatched. CDR1 SGHRS and CDR2 YFSETQ come from the germline V gene. CDR3 in DNA: TGCGCCAGCAGCTTGGGAGACAGGGAGTATGGCTACACCTTC. As protein: CASSLGDREYGYTF.

V gene TRBV20-1 combines with J gene TRBJ2-7; the D gene is possibly TRBD1 (5 bases). The germline V and J ends were trimmed by 0 bases and 6 bases, with 6 bases remaining between them. The germline gives CDR1 DFQATT, CDR2 SNEGSKA (reference sequence). The length of the CDR3 is 11 residues. CDR3 in DNA: TGCAGTGCTAGAGATCAGGGCGAGCAGTACTTC. Its protein product is CSARDQGEQYF.

The chain combines TRBV19 with TRBJ1-2, with D hard to call. The V and J ends lost 7 bases and 0 bases respectively, with 18 bases between them. The CDR3 consists of 16 residues. In germline, CDR1 is LNHDA, CDR2 SQIVND (reference sequence). CDR3 amino acids: CASIPSTATTNYGYTF. The CDR3 nucleotides are TGTGCCAGTATCCCATCGACGGCAACGACTAACTATGGCTACACCTTC.

CDR3 sequence (DNA): TGTGCCAGCAGGGGACAGGGGGCAAGTGACTATGGCTACACCTTC. This codes for CASRGQGASDYGYTF. The rearrangement links TRBV6-5 to TRBJ1-2, with 12 bases that match TRBD1. V gave up 6 bases and J gave up 3 bases; unmatched junction bases: 5. CDR1 and CDR2 (germline): MNHEY, SVGAGI. The CDR3 covers 15 residues.

The chain links TRBV5-6 to TRBJ2-7; D is possibly TRBD2 (6 bases). This CDR3 is built from 15 residues. Deletions cut 5 bases from V and 3 bases from J, with 18 bases between. Germline CDR1 reads SGHDT; CDR2 reads YYEEEE. The CDR3 sequence is CASSARAGLFYEQYF. In nucleotides, the CDR3 is TGTGCCAGCAGTGCCCGGGCGGGGCTGTTCTACGAGCAGTACTTC. The whole variable domain, remainder taken from reference TRBV5-6 and TRBJ2-7, is DAGVTQSPTHLIKTRGQQVTLRCSPKSGHDTVSWYQQALGQGPQFIFQYYEEEERQRGNFPDRFSGHQFPNYSSELNVNALLLGDSALYLCASSARAGLFYEQYFGPGTRLTVT.

In this sample, this clone turned up a few times. V is TRBV7-9 and J is TRBJ2-3, with 8 bases identical to TRBD1. The germline gives CDR1 SEHNR, CDR2 FQNEAQ (reference sequence). After removal of 5 bases from V and 2 bases from J, the junction contained 12 bases not matched to a gene. CDR3 length equals 17 residues. The CDR3 nucleotides are TGTGCCAGCAGCAAGGTGACCGGGACAGGATACACAGATACGCAGTATTTT. Its protein is CASSKVTGTGYTDTQYF.

V gene TRBV5-6 combines with J gene TRBJ1-5; D possibly corresponds to TRBD1 (6 bases). Germline V CDR1 and CDR2: SGHDT, YYEEEE. This CDR3 region has 14 residues. V was shortened by 4 bases and J by 4 bases, with 12 bases between the two germline ends. The CDR3 sequence is CASSLRGWNQPQHF. The CDR3 DNA follows: TGTGCCAGCAGCCTCAGGGGTTGGAATCAGCCCCAGCATTTT.

The V and J genes are TRBV5-1 and TRBJ2-5; 10 nucleotides agree with TRBD2. The CDR3 has 15 residues. The V segment lost 2 bases and the J segment 6 bases; nucleotides outside the gene matches: 7. Germline CDR1 SGHRS, CDR2 YFSETQ. CDR3 DNA sequence: TGCGCCAGCAGCTTTGGTACTAGCGGGGTTCAGACCCAGTACTTC. This codes for CASSFGTSGVQTQYF.

V and J are TRBV5-1 and TRBJ2-1; D is undetermined. The CDR3 runs 14 residues. V lost 2 bases and J lost 4, with 10 bases in between. CDR1 is SGHRS and CDR2 is YFSETQ in the germline V gene. In DNA form, the CDR3 reads TGCGCCAGCAGCTTCGGCCTAACTTACAATGAGCAGTTCTTC. This gives the protein CASSFGLTYNEQFF.